This T cell receptor beta chain was profiled in a study of blood T cell repertoires in COVID-19. Measured with immunoSEQ multiplex PCR; TCRdb has only the in-frame clones, and not every one. The table includes 360,000 or so clones, 90% detected once. CDR1 MDHEN and CDR2 SYDVKM come from the germline V gene. The J segment lost 1 base and the V segment lost 10 bases, leaving 10 bases of the junction unmatched. CDR3 length: 15 residues. The gene calls are TRBV28 and TRBJ2-7; 10 positions agree with TRBD2. The source is a man aged 18 to 30 with active or convalescent COVID-19. The specimen sequenced was peripheral blood. The CDR3 DNA sequence: TGTGCCACCACTAGAGCTAGCGGGAGTTCCTACGAGCAGTACTTC. As protein: CATTRASGSSYEQYF.